One sample yielded the 10 T cell receptor gamma chains listed below, sequenced in a study of γδ T cells in repeated Plasmodium falciparum infection. Vgamma9/Vdelta2+ and Vdelta2-negative gammadelta T cells were flow-sorted from PBMC for bulk sequencing. TCRdb reanalysed the multiplex PCR reads via CATT. The table lists approximately 26,000 gamma-chain clones, 3% of them singletons. Sequenced sample: gamma-delta T cells from blood. All receptors come from a pool of human donors (malaria-infected and uninfected, not separated).

This clone showed up just a few times. A far larger clone is just one base off, so this is likely a read error. Because the CDR3's place on the DNA is in doubt, the DNA is left out and the CDR3 is given as listed by TCRdb. A V gene of TRGV5 was called, but no J gene was assigned. The V gene's germline CDR1 is VINAFY and CDR2 YDVSNSKD. The CDR3 is 32 residues long, counting both termini. The CDR3 here is CATWDRRRIIRNSLAVEQHWLSQVSIGRIQHF.

This clone was recorded many times. The chain joins TRGV9 to TRGJ1 or TRGJ2. TCRdb does not report a J gene; here it was assigned by matching the DNA to germline references. CDR1 and CDR2 (germline): GITISATS, ISYDGTV (reference sequence). The CDR3 length is 13 residues. Trimming took 4 bases from V and 5 from J; bases not matched to a gene: 8. The chain's CDR3 is CALWDPPHYKKLF. DNA for the CDR3: TGTGCCTTGTGGGACCCCCCTCATTATAAGAAACTCTTT.

This clone was observed a handful of times. A read error is likely here: a far larger clone is one base away. The V gene call reads TRGV8; no J gene was called. This CDR3 has 14 residues. CDR1 is VENAVY and CDR2 is YDSYNSRV in the germline V gene. The CDR3 nucleotides read TGTGCCACCTGGGATAGGCGACGAAATTATAAGAAGCTCTTT. Protein sequence: CATWDRRRNYKKLF.

Concerning this clone itself: The mismatch at residues 4 and 15 between this DNA's translation and the TCRdb protein of a much larger clone likely reflects a read error; the protein shown is translated from the DNA. The genes are TRGV9 and TRGJ1 or TRGJ2. CDR1 is GITISATS, CDR2 ISYDGTV, per germline (reference sequence). The CDR3 covers 17 residues. In DNA form, the CDR3 reads TGTGCCTTGAGGGAGCCAACAACCCCCTGGAATTATTATAAGGAACTCTTT. Translated, it gives CALREPTTPWNYYKELF.

This clone occurred many times. Given a far larger clone just one base away, this is likely a sequencing read error. The same CDR3 can be traced to other DNA sequences in this sample. This rearrangement joins TRGV9 to TRGJP. The CDR3 loop spans 15 amino acids. CDR1 and CDR2 from the germline V gene are GITISATS and ISYDGTV (reference sequence). Written as DNA, the CDR3 is TGTGCCCTGTGGGAGGAAGAGTTGGGCAAAAAAATCAAGGTATTT. It encodes CALWEEELGKKIKVF.

This clone turned up a few times. TCRdb's protein, taken from a much larger clone, differs from this DNA's translation at residue 14, likely owing to a read error; the protein displayed comes from the DNA. J is TRGJP and V is TRGV9. No J segment appears in TCRdb, so it was assigned here by matching the sequence to germline. The CDR3 runs to 20 residues. From germline, CDR1 is GITISATS and CDR2 ISYDGTV (reference sequence). CDR3 coding DNA: TGTGCCTTGTGGGAGGTCTGGTCTCTATTAGGAGAGTTGGACAAAAAAATCAAGGTATTT. Translation gives CALWEVWSLLGELDKKIKVF.

This clone has a count of ten or more. The protein given by TCRdb reflects a much larger clone and differs at residue 5 from this DNA's translation, likely from a read error; the protein shown is the DNA's translation. J is TRGJ1 or TRGJ2 and V is TRGV9. The trim removed 5 bases at V and 3 bases at J, leaving 4 bases unmatched. The CDR3 spans 12 residues. Germline V gene data show CDR1 as GITISATS and CDR2 as ISYDGTV (reference sequence). The chain's CDR3 is CALWVVYYKKLF. The CDR3 DNA follows: TGTGCCTTGTGGGTGGTTTATTATAAGAAACTCTTT.

This clone was seen repeatedly, ten times or more. This DNA's translation differs at residue 6 from TCRdb's protein, which comes from a much larger clone; a read error is likely, and the protein shown is translated from the DNA. The chain combines TRGV2 with TRGJ1 or TRGJ2. This CDR3 is 14 amino acids long. The V segment lost 2 bases and the J segment 0 bases; nucleotides outside the gene matches: 4. From germline, CDR1 is EGSNGY and CDR2 YDSYNSKV. CDR3 in DNA: TGTGCCACCTGGGACGTGCCGAATTATTATAAGAAACTCTTT. Amino acids: CATWDVPNYYKKLF.

This clone was seen at least ten times. It is likely a read error: a sequence one base away is far more abundant. Other DNA sequences in this specimen translate into the identical CDR3. V usage is TRGV9 and J usage is TRGJ1 or TRGJ2. This CDR3 comprises 14 residues. Looked up from germline, CDR1 is GITISATS and CDR2 is ISYDGTV (reference sequence). The chain's CDR3 is CALWEILHYYKKLF. The DNA for the CDR3 is TGTGCCTTGTGGGAGATCCTCCATTATTATAAGAAACTCTTC.

This clone was seen ten or more times. This sequence is one base from a far larger clone and is likely a read error. Other DNA sequences within the sample encode an identical CDR3. The chain is built from TRGV9 and TRGJP. TCRdb leaves out the J gene; it was filled in here by matching the DNA to germline. CDR3 length: 18 amino acids. The V and J ends lost 1 base and 7 bases, in that order; junction bases with no gene match: 10. Germline CDR1 GITISATS, CDR2 ISYDGTV (reference sequence). The CDR3 here is CALWEVRGEELGKKIKVF. The CDR3 bases are TGTGCCTTGTGGGAGGTTCGAGGGGAGGAGTTGGGCAAAAAAATCAAGGTATTT.